The clone carrying this T cell receptor beta chain has more than one count but fewer than ten. Its antigen remains unknown. These data are taken from a study of blood T cells in healthy people across ages. Study at large: Template-switching capture recovered about one barcoded beta molecule per two T cells.

Sample-barcoded 5' priming and a J-beta primer mix drove a second PCR of roughly 6 to 12 cycles. TCRdb used MiXCR to reprocess the 5' RACE reads, holding one entry per CDR3 protein. The sample has about 570,000 distinct CDR3 sequences; 27% are singletons. Germline CDR1 reads DFQATT; CDR2 reads SNEGSKA (reference sequence). The V and J ends lost 4 bases and 5 bases respectively, with 18 bases between them. The CDR3 contains 15 residues. Aged roughly 6 to 90, donors were systemically healthy Caucasians from Russia. Study observations and caveats: Compared with aged donors, long-lived donors showed fewer expanded clones, suggesting selection. Across the age range, TCR beta diversity per million T cells fell in a roughly linear way.

This receptor was taken from a woman aged 70-85 years in good health. Sequenced input: blood. The V call is TRBV20-1, the J call TRBJ1-5; a weak D match, TRBD1 (5 bases). In DNA, the CDR3 is TGCAGTGCTAAAACGGGGCCTGGCGGGTATCAGCCCCAGCATTTT. Protein sequence: CSAKTGPGGYQPQHF.